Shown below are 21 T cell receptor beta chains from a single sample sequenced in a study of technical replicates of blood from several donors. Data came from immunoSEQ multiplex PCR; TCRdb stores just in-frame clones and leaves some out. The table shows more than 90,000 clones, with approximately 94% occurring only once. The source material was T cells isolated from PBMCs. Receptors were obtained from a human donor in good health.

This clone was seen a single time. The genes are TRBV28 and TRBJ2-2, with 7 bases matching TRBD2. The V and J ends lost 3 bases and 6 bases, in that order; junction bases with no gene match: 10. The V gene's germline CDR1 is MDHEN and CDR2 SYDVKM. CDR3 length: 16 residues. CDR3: CASSFDGEGRAGELFF. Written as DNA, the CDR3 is TGTGCCAGCAGTTTCGACGGGGAGGGGCGGGCCGGGGAGCTGTTTTTT.

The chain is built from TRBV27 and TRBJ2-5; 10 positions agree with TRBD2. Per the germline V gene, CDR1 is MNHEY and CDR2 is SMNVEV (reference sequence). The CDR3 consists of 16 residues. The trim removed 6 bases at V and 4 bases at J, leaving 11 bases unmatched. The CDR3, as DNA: TGTGCCAGCAGCTTCACCGGGACTAGCGCTGGAGAGACCCAGTACTTC. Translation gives CASSFTGTSAGETQYF.

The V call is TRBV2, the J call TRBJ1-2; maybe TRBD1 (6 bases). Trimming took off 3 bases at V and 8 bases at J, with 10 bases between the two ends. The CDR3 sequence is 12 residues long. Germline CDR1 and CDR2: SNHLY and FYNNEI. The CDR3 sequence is CASSDNRAGYTF. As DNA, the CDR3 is TGTGCCAGCAGTGACAACAGGGCCGGCTACACCTTC.

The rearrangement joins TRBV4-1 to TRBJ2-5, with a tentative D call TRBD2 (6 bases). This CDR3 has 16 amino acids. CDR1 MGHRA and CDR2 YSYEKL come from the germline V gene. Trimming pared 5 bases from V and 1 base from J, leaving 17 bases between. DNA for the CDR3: TGCGCCAGCAGCGATAAGGCCGGGAGACCCCAAGAGACCCAGTACTTC. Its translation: CASSDKAGRPQETQYF.

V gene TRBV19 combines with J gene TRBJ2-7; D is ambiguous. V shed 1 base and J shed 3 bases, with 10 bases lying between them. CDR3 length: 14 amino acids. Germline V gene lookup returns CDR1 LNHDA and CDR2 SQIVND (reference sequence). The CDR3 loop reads CASSIGRGFYEQYF. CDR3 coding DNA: TGTGCCAGTAGTATAGGTCGAGGCTTCTACGAGCAGTACTTC.

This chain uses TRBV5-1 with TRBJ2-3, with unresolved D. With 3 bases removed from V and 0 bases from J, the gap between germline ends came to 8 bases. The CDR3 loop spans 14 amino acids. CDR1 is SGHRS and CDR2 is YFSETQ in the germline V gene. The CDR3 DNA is TGCGCCAGCAGCTATGGCTCTAGCACAGATACGCAGTATTTT. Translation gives CASSYGSSTDTQYF.

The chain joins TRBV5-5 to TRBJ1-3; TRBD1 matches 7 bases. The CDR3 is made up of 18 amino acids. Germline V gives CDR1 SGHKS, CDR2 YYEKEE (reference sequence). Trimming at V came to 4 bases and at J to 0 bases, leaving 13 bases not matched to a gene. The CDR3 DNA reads TGTGCCAGCAGCACCCGACAGGGAGCGACCAACTCTGGAAACACCATATATTTT. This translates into CASSTRQGATNSGNTIYF.

Written as DNA, the CDR3 is TGTGCCAGCAGGCTTAGCCCGCTCAATGAGCAGTTCTTC. Protein product: CASRLSPLNEQFF. This chain uses TRBV28 with TRBJ2-1; D not certain. From germline, CDR1 is MDHEN and CDR2 SYDVKM. V lost 6 bases and J 6 bases, leaving 12 bases between the germline ends. The CDR3 length is 13 residues.

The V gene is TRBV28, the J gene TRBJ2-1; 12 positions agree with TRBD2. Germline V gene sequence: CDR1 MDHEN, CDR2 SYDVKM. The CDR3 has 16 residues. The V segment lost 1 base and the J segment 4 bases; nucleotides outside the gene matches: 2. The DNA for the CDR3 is TGTGCCAGCAGTTTATCAGGACTAGCGGGATACAATGAGCAGTTCTTC. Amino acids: CASSLSGLAGYNEQFF.

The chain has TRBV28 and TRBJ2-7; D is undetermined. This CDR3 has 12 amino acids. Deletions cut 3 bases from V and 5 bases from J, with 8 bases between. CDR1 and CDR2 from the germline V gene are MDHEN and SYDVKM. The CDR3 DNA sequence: TGTGCCAGCAGTTTCAGGTACAACGAGCAGTACTTC. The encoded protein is CASSFRYNEQYF.

Here the CDR3 reads CASSSGGGAINEQFF. The CDR3 coding sequence is TGTGCCAGCAGCTCCGGCGGGGGGGCTATCAATGAGCAGTTCTTC. The chain combines TRBV11-1 with TRBJ2-1; TRBD2 matches 9 bases. Germline CDR1 is SGHAT and CDR2 is FQDESV (reference sequence). This CDR3 region has 15 residues. J was trimmed by 6 bases and V by 4 bases; bases with no gene match: 7.

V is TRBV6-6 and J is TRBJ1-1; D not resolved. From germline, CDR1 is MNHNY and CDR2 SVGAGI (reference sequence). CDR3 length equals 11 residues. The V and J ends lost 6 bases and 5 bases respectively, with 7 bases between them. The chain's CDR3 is CASSIDTEAFF. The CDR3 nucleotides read TGTGCCAGCAGCATAGATACTGAAGCTTTCTTT.

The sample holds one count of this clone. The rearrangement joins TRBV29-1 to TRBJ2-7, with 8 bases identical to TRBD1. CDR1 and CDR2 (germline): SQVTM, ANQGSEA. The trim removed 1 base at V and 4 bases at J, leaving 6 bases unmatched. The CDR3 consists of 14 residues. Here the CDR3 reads CSVEGTGSPYEQYF. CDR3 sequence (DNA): TGCAGCGTTGAAGGGACAGGGTCCCCTTACGAGCAGTACTTC.

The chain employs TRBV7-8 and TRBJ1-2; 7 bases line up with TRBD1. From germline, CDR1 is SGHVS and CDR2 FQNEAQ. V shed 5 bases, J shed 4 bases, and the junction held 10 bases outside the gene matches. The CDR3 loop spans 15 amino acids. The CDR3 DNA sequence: TGTGCCAGCAGCGTGTACAGGGGCCGGGGCTATGGCTACACCTTC. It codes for CASSVYRGRGYGYTF.

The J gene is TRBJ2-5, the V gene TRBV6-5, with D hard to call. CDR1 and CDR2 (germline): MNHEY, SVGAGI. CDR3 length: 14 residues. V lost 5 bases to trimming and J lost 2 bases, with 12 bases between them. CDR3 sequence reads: CASSRGRLQETQYF. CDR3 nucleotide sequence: TGTGCCAGCAGTCGAGGTCGGTTACAAGAGACCCAGTACTTC.

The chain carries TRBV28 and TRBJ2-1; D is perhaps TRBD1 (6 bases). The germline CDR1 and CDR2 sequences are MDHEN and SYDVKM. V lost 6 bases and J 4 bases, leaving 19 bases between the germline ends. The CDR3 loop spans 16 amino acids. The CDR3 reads CASSRTGPMGYNEQFF. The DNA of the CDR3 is TGTGCCAGCAGCCGAACAGGGCCCATGGGGTACAATGAGCAGTTCTTC.

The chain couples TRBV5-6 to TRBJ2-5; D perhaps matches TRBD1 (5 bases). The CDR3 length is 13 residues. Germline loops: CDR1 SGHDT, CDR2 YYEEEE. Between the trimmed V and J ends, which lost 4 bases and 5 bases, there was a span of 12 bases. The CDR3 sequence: CASSGQGWETQYF. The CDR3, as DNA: TGTGCCAGCAGCGGTCAGGGATGGGAGACCCAGTACTTC.

Written as DNA, the CDR3 is TGCGCCAGCAGCTTTCCATCGACAGGGGTGGCCGAGCAGTACTTC. Translation: CASSFPSTGVAEQYF. This sequence joins TRBV5-1 and TRBJ2-7; TRBD1 agrees at 8 bases. Germline CDR1 is SGHRS and CDR2 is YFSETQ. The CDR3 extends over 15 amino acids. V gave up 2 bases and J gave up 6 bases; unmatched junction bases: 10.

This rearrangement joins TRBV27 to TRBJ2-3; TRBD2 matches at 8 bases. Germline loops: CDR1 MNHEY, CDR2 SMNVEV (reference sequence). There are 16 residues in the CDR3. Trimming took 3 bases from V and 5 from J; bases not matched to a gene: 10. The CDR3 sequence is CASSFRYSGSLDTQYF. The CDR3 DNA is TGTGCCAGCAGTTTCCGTTACAGCGGGAGTTTAGATACGCAGTATTTT.

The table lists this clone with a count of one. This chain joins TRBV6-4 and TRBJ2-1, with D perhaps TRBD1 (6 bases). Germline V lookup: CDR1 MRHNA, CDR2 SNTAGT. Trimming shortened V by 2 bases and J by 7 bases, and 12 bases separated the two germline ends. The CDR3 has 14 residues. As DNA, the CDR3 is TGTGCCAGCAGTGACACCCGCAGGGGTAATGAGCAGTTCTTC. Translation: CASSDTRRGNEQFF.

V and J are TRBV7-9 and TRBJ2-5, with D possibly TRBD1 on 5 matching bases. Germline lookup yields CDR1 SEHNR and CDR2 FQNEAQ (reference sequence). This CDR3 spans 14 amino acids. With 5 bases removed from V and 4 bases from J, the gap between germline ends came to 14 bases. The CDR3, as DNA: TGTGCCAGCAGCCCTACAGGTTTGCTAGAGACCCAGTACTTC. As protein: CASSPTGLLETQYF.